The source of this TCR beta chain is a study of PD-1 blockade in classical Hodgkin lymphoma. Looking at the study overall: Patients in the cohort were put on intravenous nivolumab, 3 mg/kg every 2 weeks.

Whole-study findings and limits: According to reports, newly diagnosed patients had lower baseline TCR diversity than healthy donors, and relapsed/refractory patients had lower baseline TCR diversity still. The study found complete responders had baseline diversity similar to newly diagnosed patients.

Notes on this clone: As yet, its antigen is unknown.

This CDR3 spans 13 amino acids. V lost 5 bases to trimming and J lost 1 base, with 8 bases between them. Germline CDR1 and CDR2: SEHNR and FQNEAQ (reference sequence). Generated by immunoSEQ multiplex PCR, the TCRdb table keeps only in-frame clones and is missing some. The data hold more than 90,000 clones, with around 80% observed a single time. Specified time point: cycle 4 day 1 (C4D1), after more than five weeks of nivolumab. Brentuximab vedotin exposure varied among the patients, all of whom had relapsed after autologous stem cell transplantation. Best overall response was complete response, partial response or progressive disease in these relapsed/refractory classical Hodgkin lymphoma patients.

The rearrangement joins TRBV7-9 to TRBJ1-1, with no clear D. The input for sequencing was peripheral blood mononuclear cells (PBMCs), taken before the fourth cycle of nivolumab. The sequence was obtained from a human donor with classical Hodgkin lymphoma. CDR3 bases: TGTGCCAGCAGCAAAGACAAGAACACTGAAGCTTTCTTT. It yields the protein CASSKDKNTEAFF.